These 14 T cell receptor beta chains were sequenced from one sample in a study of blood T cell repertoires in COVID-19. This table comes from immunoSEQ multiplex PCR, and its TCRdb copy is limited to in-frame clones, with some not included. The sample includes around 300,000 clones, approximately 83% seen only once; the top ten take roughly 2.1%. Sequencing used peripheral blood. Source of these receptors: a young woman who had recovered from COVID-19.

The chain has TRBV30 and TRBJ2-5, with TRBD1 as a possible D gene (5 bases). With 0 bases removed from V and 2 bases from J, the gap between germline ends came to 10 bases. CDR1 and CDR2 (germline): GTSNPN, SVGIG (reference sequence). The CDR3 has 14 residues. The CDR3 DNA follows: TGTGCCTGGAGTGTACAGGTTCAACAAGAGACCCAGTACTTC. This encodes CAWSVQVQQETQYF. The variable domain in full, with the rest retrieved from reference TRBV30 and TRBJ2-5, is SQTIHQWPATLVQPVGSPLSLECTVEGTSNPNLYWYRQAAGRGLQLLFYSVGIGQISSEVPQNLSASRPQDRQFILSSKKLLLSDSGFYLCAWSVQVQQETQYFGPGTRLLVL.

V usage is TRBV12-5 and J usage is TRBJ1-2, with D hard to call. Trimming shortened V by 1 base and J by 8 bases, and 20 bases separated the two germline ends. Germline CDR1 and CDR2: LGHNT and FRNRAP. This CDR3 is 16 amino acids long. CDR3 DNA sequence: TGTGCTAGTGGTTTGGGTCCCATTGGGGAGGGAACCGGCTACACCTTC. This gives the protein CASGLGPIGEGTGYTF.

This chain joins TRBV6-5 and TRBJ1-6; 8 positions match TRBD1. The CDR3 extends over 14 amino acids. Trimming at V came to 6 bases and at J to 7 bases, leaving 5 bases not matched to a gene. Germline V lookup: CDR1 MNHEY, CDR2 SVGAGI. The CDR3 is CASRLTGANSPLHF. CDR3 nucleotide sequence: TGTGCCAGCAGATTGACAGGGGCGAATTCACCCCTCCACTTT.

The gene calls are TRBV7-4 and TRBJ1-5, with D possibly being TRBD1 (6 bases). V was cut by 5 bases and J by 0 bases, with 26 bases left in between. Germline V gives CDR1 SGHVT, CDR2 SQSDAQ. This CDR3 region has 20 residues. This CDR3 is CASSPFRDKKNLYSNQPQHF. The CDR3 DNA sequence: TGTGCCAGCAGCCCGTTTCGGGACAAGAAAAACCTTTATAGCAATCAGCCCCAGCATTTT. Drawing the rest from reference TRBV7-4 and TRBJ1-5, the complete variable domain is GAGVSQSPRYKVAKRGRDVALRCDSISGHVTLYWYRQTLGQGSEVLTYSQSDAQRDKSGRPSGRFSAERPERSVSTLKIQRTEQGDSAVYLCASSPFRDKKNLYSNQPQHFGDGTRLSIL.

The rearrangement joins TRBV19 to TRBJ2-2; no definite D call. Germline values: CDR1 LNHDA, CDR2 SQIVND (reference sequence). CDR3 length: 12 residues. The germline V and J ends were trimmed by 8 bases and 6 bases, with 10 bases remaining between them. CDR3 coding DNA: TGTGCCAGTGCTAACCCCTCCGGGGAGCTGTTTTTT. Its translation: CASANPSGELFF.

The chain uses TRBV29-1 and TRBJ2-3; TRBD1 agrees at 7 bases. Germline V gene data show CDR1 as SQVTM and CDR2 as ANQGSEA. The CDR3 runs 15 residues. Losses at the gene ends were 1 base for V and 2 bases for J; bases not matched to a gene: 6. DNA for the CDR3: TGCAGCGTTGAAGTAGGGGGCCGTGTCACAGATACGCAGTATTTT. Translated, it gives CSVEVGGRVTDTQYF.

The J gene is TRBJ2-7, the V gene TRBV6-5; the match to TRBD2 covers 11 bases. V dropped 5 bases and J dropped 2; count of bases not matched to a gene: 2. CDR3 length: 14 amino acids. Germline lookup yields CDR1 MNHEY and CDR2 SVGAGI. CDR3 amino acids: CASSTGLAAYEQYF. In nucleotides, the CDR3 is TGTGCCAGCAGTACGGGACTAGCGGCCTACGAGCAGTACTTC.

The gene calls are TRBV19 and TRBJ2-1, with 15 bases matching TRBD2. V dropped 3 bases and J dropped 7; count of bases not matched to a gene: 1. This CDR3 comprises 15 residues. Germline values: CDR1 LNHDA, CDR2 SQIVND (reference sequence). The CDR3 sequence is CASSIGTSGGNEQFF. In nucleotides, the CDR3 is TGTGCCAGTAGTATCGGGACTAGCGGGGGGAATGAGCAGTTCTTC. The full variable domain, in which reference TRBV19 and TRBJ2-1 provide the parts outside the CDR3, is DGGITQSPKYLFRKEGQNVTLSCEQNLNHDAMYWYRQDPGQGLRLIYYSQIVNDFQKGDIAEGYSVSREKKESFPLTVTSAQKNPTAFYLCASSIGTSGGNEQFFGPGTRLTVL.

The chain carries TRBV3-1 (or the pseudogene TRBV3-2) and TRBJ2-3; 8 bases map to TRBD2. J was trimmed by 0 bases and V by 4 bases; bases with no gene match: 9. Germline V gene data show CDR1 as LGHDT and CDR2 as YNNKEL (reference sequence). The CDR3 runs 17 residues. The CDR3 loop is CASSPTISGASTDTQYF. DNA of the CDR3: TGTGCCAGCAGCCCGACCATTAGCGGGGCAAGCACAGATACGCAGTATTTT.

The gene calls are TRBV27 and TRBJ2-3, with D tentatively TRBD2 (6 bases). This CDR3 spans 13 amino acids. Germline V gene data show CDR1 as MNHEY and CDR2 as SMNVEV (reference sequence). V gave up 8 bases and J gave up 4 bases, with 13 bases separating them. DNA for the CDR3: TGTGCCAGCTGGGCGGGACTCCCAGATACGCAGTATTTT. Encoded protein: CASWAGLPDTQYF.

The chain combines TRBV7-6 with TRBJ2-2; no clear D. V was trimmed by 2 bases and J by 1 base, leaving 11 bases between them. This CDR3 has 16 residues. Germline V gene data show CDR1 as SGHVS and CDR2 as FNYEAQ. The CDR3 bases are TGTGCCAGCAGCTTATCCCCTAGGAGGAACACCGGGGAGCTGTTTTTT. As protein: CASSLSPRRNTGELFF.

V is TRBV19 and J is TRBJ2-7; TRBD2 matches 9 bases. CDR1 and CDR2 from the germline V gene are LNHDA and SQIVND (reference sequence). V lost 4 bases and J lost 6; bases outside the gene matches: 7. This CDR3 has 14 residues. This CDR3 reads CASSRVAGALEQYF. CDR3 coding DNA: TGTGCCAGTAGTAGGGTAGCGGGGGCCCTCGAGCAGTACTTC.

The rearrangement links TRBV5-5 to TRBJ2-7; tentative D call: TRBD2 (6 bases). The CDR3 spans 13 residues. Trimming pared 0 bases from V and 6 bases from J, leaving 10 bases between. Germline V gene data show CDR1 as SGHKS and CDR2 as YYEKEE (reference sequence). The CDR3 region is CASSLVWGGEQYF. The CDR3 DNA follows: TGTGCCAGCAGCTTGGTTTGGGGAGGCGAGCAGTACTTC.

The chain links TRBV27 to TRBJ2-7; TRBD1 is a possible D gene (5 bases). CDR3 length equals 14 residues. V lost 0 bases, J lost 3 bases, and 9 bases lay in between. The germline CDR1 and CDR2 sequences are MNHEY and SMNVEV (reference sequence). The CDR3 bases are TGTGCCAGCAGTTTATCCTTAGACAGCTACGAGCAGTACTTC. Translated, it gives CASSLSLDSYEQYF.